The 32 T cell receptor beta chains reported below all come from one sample, sequenced in a study of shared clonotypes between healthy human individuals. Measured with immunoSEQ multiplex PCR; TCRdb has only the in-frame clones, and not every one. The sample has 2 million to 2.5 million clones, 95% seen once; the top ten hold roughly 0.13%. Input material: naive CD4+ T cells sorted from blood. Subset of the sample: CD45RA+ positively selected. The receptors stem from a man between 18 and 35 years old in good health.

This rearrangement joins TRBV10-3 to TRBJ2-7; D is ambiguous. The CDR3 runs 13 residues. Germline CDR1 reads ENHRY; CDR2 reads SYGVKD. V lost 4 bases to trimming and J lost 0 bases, with 7 bases between them. The CDR3 DNA is TGTGCCATCAGTGTTGGCAACTCCTACGAGCAGTACTTC. It translates to CAISVGNSYEQYF.

The rearrangement links TRBV5-1 to TRBJ2-7, with 9 bases identical to TRBD1. There are 14 residues in the CDR3. V trimming: 0 bases; J trimming: 5 bases; junction bases outside the gene matches: 3. Germline assignment: CDR1 SGHRS and CDR2 YFSETQ. The CDR3 protein is CASSLVGTGNEQYF. In DNA form, the CDR3 reads TGCGCCAGCAGCTTGGTCGGGACAGGGAACGAGCAGTACTTC.

Of note for this clone: Other DNA sequences in this specimen translate into the identical CDR3. V and J are TRBV4-1 and TRBJ2-7, with 10 bases that match TRBD2. The V gene's germline CDR1 is MGHRA and CDR2 YSYEKL. There are 16 residues in the CDR3. After removal of 1 base from V and 0 bases from J, the junction contained 3 bases not matched to a gene. The CDR3 bases are TGCGCCAGCAGCCAAGGACTAGCGGGTAGCTCCTACGAGCAGTACTTC. Its translation is CASSQGLAGSSYEQYF.

This clone has more than one count but fewer than ten. The chain employs TRBV2 and TRBJ1-2; D not resolved. V was trimmed by 6 bases and J by 5 bases, leaving 19 bases between them. In germline, CDR1 is SNHLY, CDR2 FYNNEI. CDR3 size: 15 residues. Written as DNA, the CDR3 is TGTGCCAGCAGCAACGACAACCCCCTTATGTATGGCTACACCTTC. Translated: CASSNDNPLMYGYTF.

The chain has TRBV7-8 and TRBJ1-2; unclear D gene. The CDR3 contains 19 residues. The germline gives CDR1 SGHVS, CDR2 FQNEAQ. Between the trimmed V and J ends, which lost 2 bases and 0 bases, there was a span of 22 bases. In DNA form, the CDR3 reads TGTGCCAGCAGCTTAAATATATACAGTTCCCATACTTCTAACTATGGCTACACCTTC. This encodes CASSLNIYSSHTSNYGYTF. Full variable domain (missing parts from reference TRBV7-8 and TRBJ1-2): GAGVSQSPRYKVAKRGQDVALRCDPISGHVSLFWYQQALGQGPEFLTYFQNEAQLDKSGLPSDRFFAERPEGSVSTLKIQRTQQEDSAVYLCASSLNIYSSHTSNYGYTFGSGTRLTVV.

The rearrangement links TRBV28 to TRBJ2-2, with 8 positions matching TRBD1. The CDR3 is 15 amino acids. The junction had 8 bases not matched to a gene; V was cut back by 6 bases and J by 5 bases. Germline V gene data show CDR1 as MDHEN and CDR2 as SYDVKM. The CDR3: CASRARGRGTGELFF. The CDR3 DNA reads TGTGCCAGCAGAGCCAGGGGGCGAGGGACCGGGGAGCTGTTTTTT.

This chain links TRBV20-1 with TRBJ1-1; the D gene is possibly TRBD1 (5 bases). CDR3 length: 11 amino acids. The germline V gene has CDR1 DFQATT and CDR2 SNEGSKA (reference sequence). Trimming cost V 6 bases and J 6 bases, with 11 bases left between them. For the CDR3, the DNA is TGCAGTGCGCCGAGGGGTGCTGAAGCTTTCTTT. Translating it yields CSAPRGAEAFF.

This clone came up once. The rearrangement joins TRBV5-1 to TRBJ1-2, with 9 bases fitting TRBD1. The CDR3 consists of 15 residues. With V trimmed by 4 bases and J by 4 bases, 8 bases remained unmatched. Germline V gives CDR1 SGHRS, CDR2 YFSETQ. For the CDR3, the DNA is TGCGCCAGCAGCCGGGAGGGGACAGGGACCTATGGCTACACCTTC. Its protein is CASSREGTGTYGYTF.

This chain uses TRBV5-1 with TRBJ2-7; 10 nucleotides align to TRBD1. From germline, CDR1 is SGHRS and CDR2 YFSETQ. V shed 0 bases and J 6 bases; nucleotides not matched to a gene: 6. The CDR3 loop spans 15 amino acids. The CDR3 sequence is CASSLAGTGVSEQYF. The CDR3 nucleotides read TGCGCCAGCAGCTTGGCCGGGACAGGGGTATCCGAGCAGTACTTC.

With regard to this clone: This specimen includes other DNA sequences encoding the same CDR3. This chain uses TRBV27 with TRBJ1-5, with D unclear. This CDR3 contains 12 residues. V lost 3 bases and J 2 bases, leaving 2 bases between the germline ends. Germline lookup yields CDR1 MNHEY and CDR2 SMNVEV (reference sequence). The CDR3 spells CASSFGNQPQHF. The CDR3 bases are TGTGCCAGCAGTTTCGGCAATCAGCCCCAGCATTTT.

V usage is TRBV6-5 and J usage is TRBJ2-7; 7 bases are a match to TRBD2. The CDR3 is made up of 15 amino acids. Germline V gives CDR1 MNHEY, CDR2 SVGAGI. Trimming at V came to 6 bases and at J to 2 bases, leaving 10 bases not matched to a gene. The CDR3 reads CASRPLGGNAYEQYF. The CDR3 region has the DNA TGTGCCAGCAGACCTCTCGGGGGGAATGCCTACGAGCAGTACTTC.

The J gene is TRBJ1-1, the V gene TRBV6-5; 9 nucleotides align to TRBD1. J was trimmed by 5 bases and V by 6 bases; bases with no gene match: 10. Per the germline V gene, CDR1 is MNHEY and CDR2 is SVGAGI. This CDR3 is built from 15 residues. The CDR3 nucleotides are TGTGCCAGCAGGGAGACAGGGGGGTCGGGGACTGAAGCTTTCTTT. The encoded protein is CASRETGGSGTEAFF.

V and J are TRBV5-6 and TRBJ2-1; D ambiguous. Trimming shortened V by 0 bases and J by 6 bases, and 10 bases separated the two germline ends. The V gene's germline CDR1 is SGHDT and CDR2 YYEEEE. CDR3 size: 14 residues. The CDR3, as DNA: TGTGCCAGCAGCTTGGAACTTTCCGGCAATGAGCAGTTCTTC. Its translation is CASSLELSGNEQFF.

This sequence joins TRBV2 and TRBJ2-5; D remains ambiguous. The ends were cut back, 8 bases at V and 5 bases at J, with 12 bases in the middle. Germline loops: CDR1 SNHLY, CDR2 FYNNEI. The CDR3 consists of 12 residues. CDR3 sequence: CASLYGGETQYF. The CDR3, as DNA: TGTGCCAGCCTCTACGGTGGGGAGACCCAGTACTTC.

The rearrangement joins TRBV6-5 to TRBJ1-5; 8 positions agree with TRBD1. V lost 5 bases to trimming and J lost 5 bases; unmatched junction nucleotides: 2. Germline V lookup: CDR1 MNHEY, CDR2 SVGAGI. The CDR3 consists of 13 residues. The CDR3 coding sequence is TGTGCCAGCAGTCCGACAGGGGATCAGCCCCAGCATTTT. Translating it yields CASSPTGDQPQHF.

The chain links TRBV10-3 to TRBJ1-3; D might be TRBD1 (5 bases). Germline-derived CDR1 and CDR2 are ENHRY and SYGVKD. The CDR3 contains 13 residues. Trimming left V 4 bases short and J 2 bases short, with 6 bases between. Written as DNA, the CDR3 is TGTGCCATCAGTGGGGGGGCTGGAAACACCATATATTTT. Translating gives CAISGGAGNTIYF.

The rearrangement uses TRBV6-4 and TRBJ2-3; the D gene is possibly TRBD1 (6 bases). Germline V gene sequence: CDR1 MRHNA, CDR2 SNTAGT. This CDR3 region has 16 residues. Trimming removed 2 bases from V and 4 bases from J, with 16 bases in between. Here the CDR3 DNA reads TGTGCCAGCAGTGACCGCGGCAGGGGATCCCCAGATACGCAGTATTTT. Amino acids: CASSDRGRGSPDTQYF.

The chain joins TRBV5-1 to TRBJ2-3; a weak D match, TRBD1 (6 bases). The length of the CDR3 is 15 residues. The ends were cut back, 2 bases at V and 4 bases at J, with 14 bases in the middle. CDR1 and CDR2 (germline): SGHRS, YFSETQ. DNA for the CDR3: TGCGCCAGCAGCTTAACAGGGAGATCCGCAGATACGCAGTATTTT. Protein product: CASSLTGRSADTQYF.

As regards this clone: Other DNA sequences within the sample encode an identical CDR3. The V and J genes are TRBV18 and TRBJ1-1; a possible D gene is TRBD1 (5 bases). The ends were cut back, 1 base at V and 7 bases at J, with 10 bases in the middle. Germline V CDR1 and CDR2: KGHSH, LQKENI. CDR3 length: 13 residues. In nucleotides, the CDR3 is TGTGCCAGCTCACCACTTACGGGGCTTGAAGCTTTCTTT. This gives the protein CASSPLTGLEAFF.

This clone was picked up one time. The rearrangement links TRBV7-9 to TRBJ1-2; a possible D gene is TRBD1 (6 bases). The V end lost 5 bases, the J end lost 2 bases, and 21 bases lay between the germline ends. The germline V gene has CDR1 SEHNR and CDR2 FQNEAQ (reference sequence). The CDR3 is 17 amino acids. CDR3 bases: TGTGCCAGCAGCCGTCAGATGGGGTTACAGGGAAACTATGGCTACACCTTC. Its protein is CASSRQMGLQGNYGYTF.

J is TRBJ2-3 and V is TRBV11-2; D remains ambiguous. V was trimmed by 5 bases and J by 2 bases, leaving 8 bases between them. CDR1 SGHAT and CDR2 FQNNGV come from the germline V gene. This CDR3 spans 13 amino acids. CDR3 loop: CASSPDTTDTQYF. Written as DNA, the CDR3 is TGTGCCAGCAGCCCTGACACCACAGATACGCAGTATTTT.

A note on this clone: The sample holds other DNA sequences that translate to the same CDR3. The chain recombines TRBV10-3 with TRBJ1-2; no definite D call. Trimming took 4 bases from V and 4 from J, leaving 4 bases between them. Germline lookup yields CDR1 ENHRY and CDR2 SYGVKD. This CDR3 is 11 amino acids long. The CDR3 here is CAISGGYGYTF. CDR3 DNA sequence: TGTGCCATCAGTGGGGGCTATGGCTACACCTTC.

The chain recombines TRBV18 with TRBJ2-5; maybe TRBD1 (5 bases). V was shortened by 6 bases and J by 3 bases, with 17 bases between the two germline ends. Looked up from germline, CDR1 is KGHSH and CDR2 is LQKENI. The CDR3 spans 15 residues. The CDR3 protein is CASSRNQGIEETQYF. In nucleotides, the CDR3 is TGTGCCAGCTCTAGAAACCAGGGTATAGAAGAGACCCAGTACTTC.

The chain joins TRBV7-2 to TRBJ1-1; a possible D gene is TRBD1 (5 bases). The CDR3 extends over 14 amino acids. Trimming pared 1 base from V and 3 bases from J, leaving 9 bases between. Germline assignment: CDR1 SGHTA and CDR2 FQGNSA. The CDR3 here is CASSLVGADTEAFF. DNA of the CDR3: TGTGCCAGCAGCTTAGTTGGGGCAGACACTGAAGCTTTCTTT.

V usage is TRBV29-1 and J usage is TRBJ2-1; 10 bases are shared with TRBD2. V gave up 3 bases and J gave up 6 bases; unmatched junction bases: 8. The CDR3 loop spans 15 amino acids. Germline lookup yields CDR1 SQVTM and CDR2 ANQGSEA. CDR3 sequence (DNA): TGCAGCGTTGAGTGGGCTAGCGGGGGATTCAATGAGCAGTTCTTC. Translation gives CSVEWASGGFNEQFF.

The gene calls are TRBV28 and TRBJ1-6; no firm D call. The CDR3 is 12 amino acids. V was clipped by 5 bases and J by 7 bases, with 6 bases between them. Germline V gene lookup returns CDR1 MDHEN and CDR2 SYDVKM. In nucleotides, the CDR3 is TGTGCCAGCAGTGAGTCGAATTCACCCCTCCACTTT. Amino acids: CASSESNSPLHF.

In the case of this clone: At one end, the junction sequence differs from germline, possibly due to a read error. CDR3 sequence reads: CASSVVQGAVSF. In nucleotides, the CDR3 is TGTGCCAGCAGCGTAGTCCAGGGGGCGGTTTCTTTT. The J gene is TRBJ1-1, the V gene TRBV9; TRBD1 matches 8 bases. The CDR3 runs 12 residues. Germline V gene sequence: CDR1 SGDLS, CDR2 YYNGEE.

The V call is TRBV30, the J call TRBJ2-7, with TRBD2 matching over 8 bases. The ends lost 2 bases at V and 1 base at J; junction bases unmatched: 7. CDR1 and CDR2 from the germline V gene are GTSNPN and SVGIG (reference sequence). This CDR3 region has 15 residues. The CDR3 bases are TGTGCCTGGAGTTTGGGGCGGGAGGTATCCTACGAGCAGTACTTC. Amino acids: CAWSLGREVSYEQYF. The full variable domain, completed using reference TRBV30 and TRBJ2-7, is SQTIHQWPATLVQPVGSPLSLECTVEGTSNPNLYWYRQAAGRGLQLLFYSVGIGQISSEVPQNLSASRPQDRQFILSSKKLLLSDSGFYLCAWSLGREVSYEQYFGPGTRLTVT.

V usage is TRBV6-1 and J usage is TRBJ2-7; TRBD1 agrees at 9 bases. The CDR3 totals 14 residues. Germline V gene sequence: CDR1 MNHNS, CDR2 SASEGT. V was pared by 7 bases and J by 1 base, with 5 bases of the junction left unmatched. In DNA form, the CDR3 reads TGTGCCAGCAATCGGGGACAGGGTTCCTACGAGCAGTACTTC. Translating gives CASNRGQGSYEQYF.

The CDR3 is CAWSTGLDEQFF. CDR3 nucleotide sequence: TGTGCCTGGAGTACAGGGCTGGATGAGCAGTTCTTC. V gene TRBV30 combines with J gene TRBJ2-1, with D possibly TRBD1 on 6 matching bases. CDR1 and CDR2 from the germline V gene are GTSNPN and SVGIG (reference sequence). This CDR3 has 12 residues. Deletions cut 2 bases from V and 8 bases from J, with 10 bases between.

This clone showed up just once. As DNA, the CDR3 is TGTGCCAGCAGCTTAACCGGGCTGGCAGATACGCAGTATTTT. Translating it yields CASSLTGLADTQYF. The gene calls are TRBV11-3 and TRBJ2-3; unclear D gene. Germline V gene data show CDR1 as SGHNT and CDR2 as YENEEA. The CDR3 spans 14 residues. Trimming cost V 2 bases and J 4 bases, with 10 bases left between them. The full variable domain, completed using reference TRBV11-3 and TRBJ2-3, is EAGVVQSPRYKIIEKKQPVAFWCNPISGHNTLYWYLQNLGQGPELLIRYENEEAVDDSQLPKDRFSAERLKGVDSTLKIQPAELGDSAVYLCASSLTGLADTQYFGPGTRLTVL.

The chain couples TRBV7-3 to TRBJ2-5; TRBD2 agrees at 9 bases. Losses at the gene ends were 0 bases for V and 1 base for J; bases not matched to a gene: 3. The CDR3 runs to 16 residues. Per germline, CDR1 SGHTA and CDR2 FQGTGA. This chain's CDR3 is CASSLTTSGLQETQYF. Here the CDR3 DNA reads TGTGCCAGCAGCTTAACGACTAGCGGACTCCAAGAGACCCAGTACTTC.